This TCR beta chain was sequenced in a study of T cell clones after liver transplantation. On the study more broadly: Tolerant meant at least one year fully off immunosuppression without liver enzymes above twice normal. General observations from the study: Compared with third party-reactive sequences, donor-reactive ones declined more, independent of withdrawal success.

The repertoire was sequenced with immunoSEQ multiplex PCR; TCRdb's copy has only in-frame clones and lacks some. In the table there are 200 or so clones, around half of which are singletons. Alloreactive TCRbeta sequences came from sequencing proliferating CFSE-low cells in the MLR. Pre-transplant recipient cells met graft donor PBMCs, splenocytes, lymph-node cells, or third-party PBMCs. Comments on this clone: Antigen specificity is unknown.

Trimming stripped 10 bases from V and 3 bases from J, with 18 bases between. The germline CDR1 and CDR2 sequences are SEHNR and FQNEAQ (reference sequence). CDR3 size: 15 residues. The rearrangement links TRBV7-9 to TRBJ2-2; maybe TRBD2 (5 bases). This TCR came from a human patient who received a liver transplant. Some T cells may be graft donor cells. Material for sequencing was CD8+ T cells from cultured PBMCs. The CDR3, as DNA: TGTGCCACCTCCGCTCGGGGTAGTTACACCGGGGAGCTGTTTTTT. Residues: CATSARGSYTGELFF.